This TCR beta chain appears in the sequencing data of a study of blood T cell repertoires in COVID-19. About the study: Samples of COVID-19 (acute and convalescent) were obtained from the United States, Italy and Spain. The cDNA or gDNA used as material had been derived from T cells, B-cell-depleted T cells, or PBMCs.

Unmatched junction bases numbered 5, after V lost 4 bases and J lost 4 bases. Germline loops: CDR1 SGHTA, CDR2 FQGTGA. This CDR3 has 15 residues. Measured with immunoSEQ multiplex PCR; TCRdb has only the in-frame clones, and not every one. In the table there are 200,000 to 250,000 clones, 70% to 90% of which are singletons. Material for sequencing was peripheral blood. The sequence derives from a woman aged 80 or over with acute or convalescent COVID-19. This rearrangement joins TRBV7-3 to TRBJ2-2, with TRBD2 matching 8 bases. The CDR3, as DNA: TGTGCCAGCAGCTCAGCCCTAGCGGGCACCGGGGAGCTGTTTTTT. Its translation is CASSSALAGTGELFF.